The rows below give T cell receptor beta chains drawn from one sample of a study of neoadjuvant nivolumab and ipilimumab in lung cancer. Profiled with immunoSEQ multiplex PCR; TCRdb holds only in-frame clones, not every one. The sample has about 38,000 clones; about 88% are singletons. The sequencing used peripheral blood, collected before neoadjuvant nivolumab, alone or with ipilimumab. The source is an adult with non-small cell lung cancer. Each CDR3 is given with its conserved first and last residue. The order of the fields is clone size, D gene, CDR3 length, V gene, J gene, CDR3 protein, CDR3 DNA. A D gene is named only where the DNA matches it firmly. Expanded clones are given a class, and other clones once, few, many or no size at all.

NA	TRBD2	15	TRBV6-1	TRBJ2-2	CASTRTSRDTGELFF	TGTGCCAGCACCCGGACTAGCCGAGACACCGGGGAGCTGTTTTTT
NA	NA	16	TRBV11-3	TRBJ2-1	CASSSGGRGTYNEQFF	TGTGCCAGCAGCTCTGGCGGCAGGGGCACCTACAATGAGCAGTTCTTC
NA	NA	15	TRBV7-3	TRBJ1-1	CASSLTNSPHTEAFF	TGTGCCAGCAGCTTAACGAACAGCCCCCACACTGAAGCTTTCTTT
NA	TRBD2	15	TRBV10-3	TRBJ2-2	CAISLSGTNTGELFF	TGTGCCATCAGCTTGAGCGGGACGAACACCGGGGAGCTGTTTTTT
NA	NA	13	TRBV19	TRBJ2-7	CASSYQASYEQYF	TGTGCCAGTAGTTACCAGGCGTCCTACGAGCAGTACTTC
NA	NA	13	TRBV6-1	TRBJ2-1	CASSELGNNEQFF	TGTGCCAGCAGTGAACTTGGGAACAATGAGCAGTTCTTC
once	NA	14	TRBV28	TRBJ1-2	CASSLQGLAYGYTF	TGTGCCAGCAGTTTACAGGGGTTGGCCTATGGCTACACCTTC
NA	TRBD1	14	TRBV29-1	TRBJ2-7	CSVAGQEGWCEQYF	TGCAGCGTCGCGGGACAGGAGGGGTGGTGCGAGCAGTACTTC
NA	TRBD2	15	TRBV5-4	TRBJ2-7	CASSFSSGLIYEQYF	TGTGCCAGCAGCTTCTCTAGCGGTCTGATCTACGAGCAGTACTTC
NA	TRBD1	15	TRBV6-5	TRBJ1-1	CASSTGGSMNTEAFF	TGTGCCAGCAGTACAGGGGGGTCAATGAACACTGAAGCTTTCTTT
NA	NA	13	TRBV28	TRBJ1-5	CATSWRGFQPQHF	TGTGCCACATCTTGGAGGGGGTTCCAGCCCCAGCATTTT
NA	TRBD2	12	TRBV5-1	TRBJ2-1	CASSAGREEGFF	TGCGCCAGCAGCGCAGGGAGGGAGGAAGGGTTCTTC
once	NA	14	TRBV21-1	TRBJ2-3	CADTGQGAGDTQYF	TGTGCCGACACAGGGCAGGGTGCAGGAGATACGCAGTATTTT
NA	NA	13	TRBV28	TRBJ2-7	CASGVGRSYEQYF	TGTGCCAGCGGGGTTGGGCGCTCCTACGAGCAGTACTTC
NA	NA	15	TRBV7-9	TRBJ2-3	CASSQIRASTDTQYF	TGTGCCAGCAGTCAGATTCGGGCTTCCACAGATACGCAGTATTTT
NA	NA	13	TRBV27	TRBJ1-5	CASSLQGLQPQHF	TGTGCCAGCAGTTTACAGGGCTTGCAGCCCCAGCATTTT
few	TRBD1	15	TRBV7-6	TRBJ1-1	CASSHRTGMNTEAFF	TGTGCCAGCAGCCATCGGACAGGAATGAACACTGAAGCTTTCTTT
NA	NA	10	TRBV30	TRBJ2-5	CAWGAQAQYF	TGTGCCTGGGGTGCGCAGGCCCAGTACTTC
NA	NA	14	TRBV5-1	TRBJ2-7	CASSPPSRAHEQYF	TGCGCCAGCAGCCCACCAAGTAGGGCCCACGAGCAGTACTTC
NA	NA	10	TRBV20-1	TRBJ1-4	CSAANEKLFF	TGCAGTGCGGCTAATGAAAAACTGTTTTTT
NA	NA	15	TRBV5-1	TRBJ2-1	CASSDRAGVYNEQFF	TGCGCCAGCAGCGATCGCGCCGGAGTCTACAATGAGCAGTTCTTC
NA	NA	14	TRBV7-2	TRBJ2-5	CASSLTGPWETQYF	TGTGCCAGCAGCTTAACCGGGCCTTGGGAGACCCAGTACTTC
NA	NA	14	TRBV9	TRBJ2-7	CASSGGRQGYEQYF	TGTGCCAGCAGCGGAGGGAGGCAGGGGTACGAGCAGTACTTC
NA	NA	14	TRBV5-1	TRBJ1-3	CASSQDTSGNTIYF	TGCGCCAGCAGCCAGGACACCTCTGGAAACACCATATATTTT
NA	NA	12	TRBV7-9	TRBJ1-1	CASSRVNTEAFF	TGTGCCAGCAGCCGAGTGAACACTGAAGCTTTCTTT
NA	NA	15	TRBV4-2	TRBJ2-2	CASSQDLTSTGELFF	TGTGCCAGCAGCCAAGACCTCACTAGCACCGGGGAGCTGTTTTTT
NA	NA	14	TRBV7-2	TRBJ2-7	CASSLYSDPYEQYF	TGTGCCAGCAGCCTATATAGCGACCCCTACGAGCAGTACTTC
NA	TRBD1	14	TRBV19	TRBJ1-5	CASRAGQGAQPQHF	TGTGCCAGTAGGGCGGGACAGGGAGCTCAGCCCCAGCATTTT
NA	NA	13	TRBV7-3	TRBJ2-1	CASSSDYLGEQFF	TGTGCCAGCAGCTCCGATTACCTAGGGGAGCAGTTCTTC
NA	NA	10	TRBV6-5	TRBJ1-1	CASGKNEAFF	TGTGCCAGCGGTAAGAATGAAGCTTTCTTT
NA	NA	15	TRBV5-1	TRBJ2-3	CASSLGGGSTDTQYF	TGCGCCAGCAGCTTGGGCGGCGGGAGCACAGATACGCAGTATTTT
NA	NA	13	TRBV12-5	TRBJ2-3	CASGPPSTDTQYF	TGTGCTAGTGGTCCCCCAAGTACAGATACGCAGTATTTT